A selection of T cell receptor beta chains follows, all from one sample in a study of regulatory T cells in long-lasting Graves disease. TCRdb fed the multiplex PCR reads into MiXCR, producing one record per CDR3 protein. The sample records 400,000 to 500,000 distinct CDR3 sequences, 13% to 15% being singletons. Separately, the same data were catalogued under a study of T cells in Graves' hyperthyroidism and ophthalmopathy.

Sample: peripheral blood mononuclear cells (PBMCs), taken at new diagnosis, from a patient treated with antithyroid drugs. The source is a woman between 45 and 65 years old with Graves disease. Each CDR3 is given with its conserved first and last residue. D genes are given only for firm matches. Clone size is given for some rows only: seen once, a few or many times, or a class if the clone is expanded.

v_gene	abundance	j_gene	d_gene	CDR3nt	CDR3aa
TRBV20-1	many	TRBJ2-3	TRBD2	TGCAGTGCTCAGGTCGTGGCGGGAGCTGGGGATACGCAGTATTTT	CSAQVVAGAGDTQYF
TRBV6-2/TRBV6-3	many	TRBJ1-1	NA	TGTGCCAGCAGTGTGAGCGGAGACACTGAAGCTTTCTTT	CASSVSGDTEAFF
TRBV7-2	NA	TRBJ1-5	TRBD1	TGTACCAGCACCTCGACAGGGGGCCGCCAGCCCCAGCATTTT	CTSTSTGGRQPQHF
TRBV13	many	TRBJ1-1	TRBD1	TGTGCCAGCAGCTTATCTGGACAGGGATTCGGTGAAGCTTTCTTT	CASSLSGQGFGEAFF
TRBV6-4	NA	TRBJ1-3	NA	TGTGCCAGCAGGTCTTATGGAAACACCATATATTTT	CASRSYGNTIYF
TRBV12-3/TRBV12-4	many	TRBJ2-5	TRBD1	TGTGCCAGCAGCTTAGGACAGGCCGTGAAGGGAGAGACCCAGTACTTC	CASSLGQAVKGETQYF
TRBV6-1	NA	TRBJ1-1	NA	TGTGCCAGCAGCGCTAACAGGGTGGAGAACACTGAAGCTTTCTTT	CASSANRVENTEAFF
TRBV18	many	TRBJ1-3	TRBD1	TGTGCCAGCTCACCGACAGGGGACTCTGGAAACACCATATATTTT	CASSPTGDSGNTIYF
TRBV4-2	NA	TRBJ2-1	TRBD2	TGTGCCAGCAGCCAGCGGGAGGGCCTCAATGAGCAGTTCTTC	CASSQREGLNEQFF
TRBV19	many	TRBJ1-5	NA	TGTGCCAGTAGTCCTGGGACTGCCGGTATTGGCGGTCAGCCCCAGCATTTT	CASSPGTAGIGGQPQHF
TRBV5-1	NA	TRBJ2-5	NA	TGCGCCAGCAGCGTGCGGACAGGCCCAGGGCGGGATCAAGAGACCCAGTACTTC	CASSVRTGPGRDQETQYF
TRBV7-2	NA	TRBJ2-7	NA	TGTGCCAGCAGCTTAATTCTCCGCACACGTACGGCCTACGAGCAGTACTTC	CASSLILRTRTAYEQYF
TRBV19	NA	TRBJ1-2	NA	TGTGCCAGTAGTCTCAACAGGAACTATGGCTACACCTTC	CASSLNRNYGYTF
TRBV6-1	many	TRBJ2-2	TRBD2	TGTGCCAGCAGTGCGCTGACTAGCGGGATAACAAACACCGGGGAGCTGTTTTTT	CASSALTSGITNTGELFF
TRBV28	many	TRBJ1-1	TRBD1	TGTGCCAGCAGTGCGGGGACAGGGCCGGGGACTGAAGCTTTCTTT	CASSAGTGPGTEAFF
TRBV29-1	NA	TRBJ2-1	TRBD2	TGCAGCGTTGCCTTCGGGACTAGCGGGAGTAGCAGAAGGGGGCAGTTCTTC	CSVAFGTSGSSRRGQFF
TRBV27	many	TRBJ2-1	NA	TGTGCCAGCAGTTACGACAGGTCCACAAACAATGAGCAGTTCTTC	CASSYDRSTNNEQFF
TRBV28	NA	TRBJ2-7	TRBD2	TGTACCAGCAGTTCGCCTAGCGGGAGCTCCTACGAGCAGTACTTC	CTSSSPSGSSYEQYF
TRBV3-1	few	TRBJ2-1	TRBD2	TGTGCCAGCAGCCTCTCCACTAGCGGGAGAGGATTCAATGAGCAGTTCTTC	CASSLSTSGRGFNEQFF
TRBV27	few	TRBJ2-5	TRBD1	TGTGCCAGCGCCCCGGACAGGGTGGGAGAGACCCAGTACTTC	CASAPDRVGETQYF
TRBV28	many	TRBJ2-7	NA	TGTGCCAGCAGTTTACCAGTCTACGAGCAGTACTTC	CASSLPVYEQYF
TRBV12-3/TRBV12-4	NA	TRBJ1-2	NA	TGTGCCAGCACCAGCCAACGGGATAACTATGGCTACACCTTC	CASTSQRDNYGYTF
TRBV28	many	TRBJ2-7	NA	TGTGCCAGCAGTTTTTTACTCTACGAGCAGTACTTC	CASSFLLYEQYF
TRBV2	many	TRBJ2-1	TRBD1	TGTGCCAGCATGCCCCGGACAGGGCATGAGCAGTTCTTC	CASMPRTGHEQFF
TRBV7-9	few	TRBJ2-3	TRBD2	TGTGCCAGCAGCTTAAGAGTAGCGGGAACAGATACGCAGTATTTT	CASSLRVAGTDTQYF